This TCR beta chain emerged from a study of cytomegalovirus exposure and HLA in healthy donors. Looking at the study overall: A subsequent analysis stated that the 100 to 150 validation repertoires were run on the same platform as the 600 to 750 first-cohort repertoires.

Measured with immunoSEQ multiplex PCR; TCRdb has only the in-frame clones, and not every one. The data contain approximately 200,000 clones, approximately 80% of them singletons. CDR3 length: 17 residues. Sequencing used PBMCs. This chain links TRBV21-1 with TRBJ2-3; TRBD2 is taken as the D call from the table, unchecked against the DNA. TRBV21-1 is shown as a pseudogene. This sequence originates from a man in his late teens or twenties in good health and CMV-seropositive. CDR3 nucleotides: TGTGCCAGCAGGACCGAGGGTGAGGTTCTTGGGGTGGATACGCAGTATTTT. The encoded protein is CASRTEGEVLGVDTQYF.